This is a list of T cell receptor beta chains from one sample in a study of T cell responses to AZD1222 COVID-19 vaccine. Assay: immunoSEQ multiplex PCR; the TCRdb copy retains only in-frame clones and omits some. The repertoire consists of more than 70,000 clones, with roughly 90% occurring once and the leading ten covering approximately 4.2%. Sequenced material: peripheral blood, taken on day 0 of AZD1222 vaccination. These receptor sequences come from an adult in good health. CDR3s include the opening cysteine and the closing phenylalanine or tryptophan. Each record gives: D gene, J gene, clone size, V gene, CDR3 protein, CDR3 DNA. The D gene is left open where the match is weak. Clone size is given for some rows only: seen once, a few or many times, or a class if the clone is expanded.

>.|TRBJ2-7|.|TRBV7-9
CASSIQLGGQDEQYF
TGTGCCAGCAGCATTCAACTCGGGGGTCAAGACGAGCAGTACTTC
>.|TRBJ2-2|once|TRBV11-2
CASSLPVKVRRGGELFF
TGTGCCAGCAGCTTACCCGTAAAAGTCAGGAGAGGCGGGGAGCTGTTTTTT
>.|TRBJ1-2|once|TRBV6-5
CASGGDGDYYGYTF
TGTGCCAGCGGAGGGGACGGAGATTACTATGGCTACACCTTC
>.|TRBJ1-1|.|TRBV6-5
CASIRTGPLEGNPFF
TGTGCCAGCATCCGAACCGGGCCCCTTGAGGGAAATCCTTTCTTT
>TRBD2|TRBJ2-1|.|TRBV6-5
CASRSRGGKYNEQFF
TGTGCCAGCAGATCCCGGGGGGGAAAGTACAATGAGCAGTTCTTC
>TRBD1|TRBJ2-7|.|TRBV9
CASSVGGDSYYEQYF
TGTGCCAGCAGCGTAGGAGGGGACAGTTACTACGAGCAGTACTTC
>.|TRBJ2-7|.|TRBV10-3
CAISEFGGTVTYEQYF
TGTGCCATCAGTGAGTTCGGAGGGACGGTTACCTACGAGCAGTACTTC
>.|TRBJ1-2|.|TRBV6-1
CASSERGGLALRDGYTF
TGTGCCAGCAGTGAAAGGGGGGGGTTGGCCCTGCGTGATGGCTACACCTTC
>TRBD1|TRBJ2-7|few|TRBV11-2
CASRKPGQASYEQYF
TGTGCCAGCAGAAAACCGGGACAGGCCTCCTACGAGCAGTACTTC
>TRBD1|TRBJ1-3|.|TRBV5-1
CASSHGTGPPGNTIYF
TGCGCCAGCAGCCATGGGACAGGACCCCCTGGAAACACCATATATTTT
>.|TRBJ2-7|.|TRBV6-6
CASSYGGDTYEQYF
TGTGCCAGCAGTTATGGGGGAGATACCTACGAGCAGTACTTC
>.|TRBJ1-1|.|TRBV19
CASSLRGEAFF
TGTGCCAGTAGCCTCAGGGGCGAAGCTTTCTTT
>.|TRBJ1-2|.|TRBV10-3
CAITPFGPDGYTF
TGTGCCATCACCCCGTTCGGGCCCGATGGCTACACCTTC
>TRBD1|TRBJ1-2|few|TRBV7-9
CASSASGTGDNYGYTF
TGTGCCAGCAGCGCATCCGGGACAGGGGATAACTATGGCTACACCTTC
>.|TRBJ1-6|.|TRBV10-3
CAISDLGGNSPLHF
TGTGCCATCAGTGACCTTGGGGGTAATTCACCCCTCCACTTT
>.|TRBJ1-5|.|TRBV28
CASSYEDQPQHF
TGTGCCAGCAGCTACGAGGATCAGCCCCAGCATTTT
>TRBD1|TRBJ2-1|.|TRBV25-1
CASSISGQGYNEQFF
TGTGCCAGCAGTATTTCGGGACAGGGTTACAATGAGCAGTTCTTC
>TRBD1|TRBJ2-7|.|TRBV9
CASSVASETGYYEQYF
TGTGCCAGCAGCGTAGCTAGTGAGACAGGGTATTACGAGCAGTACTTC
>.|TRBJ1-3|.|TRBV19
CASSDMGSGNTIYF
TGTGCCAGTAGTGACATGGGTTCTGGAAACACCATATATTTT
>.|TRBJ2-2|.|TRBV7-2
CASSLAVMGNTGELFF
TGTGCCAGCAGCTTAGCGGTTATGGGGAACACCGGGGAGCTGTTTTTT
>.|TRBJ1-2|few|TRBV28
CASSQGRAHDGYTF
TGTGCCAGCAGCCAAGGGAGGGCCCATGATGGCTACACCTTC
>.|TRBJ1-5|.|TRBV28
CASSFGVRDRPQHF
TGTGCCAGCAGTTTCGGGGTCAGGGATCGGCCCCAGCATTTT
>.|TRBJ2-7|.|TRBV5-1
CASSLGGSPDPYF
TGCGCCAGCAGCTTGGGCGGGTCCCCGGACCCGTACTTC